Below are 26 T cell receptor beta chains sequenced from a single sample in a study of blood T cell repertoires in COVID-19. The repertoire was sequenced with immunoSEQ multiplex PCR; TCRdb's copy has only in-frame clones and lacks some. The sample lists 160,000 or so clones; less than 90% were seen once. Sequenced input: peripheral blood. The receptors come from a woman between 70 and 85 years old with acute or convalescent COVID-19.

This chain uses TRBV5-4 with TRBJ2-3, with 11 bases fitting TRBD1. The CDR3 length is 15 residues. V shed 2 bases, J shed 4 bases, and the junction held 3 bases outside the gene matches. Germline assignment: CDR1 SGHNT and CDR2 YYREEE (reference sequence). This chain's CDR3 is CASSFRDRGSDTQYF. The CDR3 nucleotides are TGTGCCAGCAGCTTCCGGGACAGGGGGTCAGATACGCAGTATTTT.

The rearrangement uses TRBV6-6 and TRBJ2-1; TRBD2 matches 8 bases. With 0 bases clipped from V and 9 bases from J, the junction kept 10 bases outside the gene matches. The CDR3 runs 16 residues. Germline V lookup: CDR1 MNHNY, CDR2 SVGAGI (reference sequence). As DNA, the CDR3 is TGTGCCAGCAGTTACTCGGGGGATAGCGGGGAGGGTGAGCAGTTCTTC. Its protein product is CASSYSGDSGEGEQFF.

The CDR3 nucleotides read TGTGCCAGCAGCCCCACCGGGACAGCCTTCCAAGAGACCCAGTACTTC. Protein product: CASSPTGTAFQETQYF. This rearrangement joins TRBV7-3 to TRBJ2-5; TRBD1 matches at 7 bases. Germline loops: CDR1 SGHTA, CDR2 FQGTGA. The CDR3 spans 16 residues. V lost 5 bases and J lost 1; bases outside the gene matches: 10.

V usage is TRBV4-3 and J usage is TRBJ2-5; 9 nucleotides line up with TRBD2. Germline V gene sequence: CDR1 LGHNA, CDR2 YSLEER. Losses at the gene ends were 0 bases for V and 5 bases for J; bases not matched to a gene: 13. CDR3 length: 18 residues. The CDR3 DNA is TGCGCCAGCAGCCAAGAACCCCTAGGAGCGGGGGGTGGGGAGACCCAGTACTTC. Its translation: CASSQEPLGAGGGETQYF.

The chain carries TRBV6-1 and TRBJ1-5, with 8 positions matching TRBD1. The J segment lost 7 bases and the V segment lost 3 bases, leaving 11 bases of the junction unmatched. Germline V lookup: CDR1 MNHNS, CDR2 SASEGT. This CDR3 comprises 16 residues. The CDR3 region is CASSDWAQGAGQPQHF. DNA of the CDR3: TGTGCCAGCAGTGACTGGGCGCAGGGGGCAGGGCAGCCCCAGCATTTT.

The CDR3 bases are TGCGCCAGCAGATCCACGGGTAGCACAGATACGCAGTATTTT. Amino acid sequence: CASRSTGSTDTQYF. The V and J genes are TRBV5-1 and TRBJ2-3; the D is unclear. This CDR3 contains 14 residues. Germline CDR1 SGHRS, CDR2 YFSETQ. V was pared by 5 bases and J by 0 bases, with 10 bases between.

The rearrangement uses TRBV18 and TRBJ1-2, with D maybe TRBD1 (6 bases). This CDR3 comprises 15 residues. The germline gives CDR1 KGHSH, CDR2 LQKENI. V was shortened by 0 bases and J by 5 bases, with 13 bases between the two germline ends. This CDR3 reads CASSPPSRQGYGYTF. CDR3 nucleotides: TGTGCCAGCTCACCACCGTCCCGGCAGGGGTATGGCTACACCTTC.

This chain links TRBV7-8 with TRBJ2-1; 14 bases align to TRBD2. The germline CDR1 and CDR2 sequences are SGHVS and FQNEAQ. The CDR3 runs 23 residues. With 5 bases clipped from V and 0 bases from J, the junction kept 21 bases outside the gene matches. CDR3 in amino acids: CASSPQPPGLAGGHDSSYNEQFF. Here the CDR3 DNA reads TGTGCCAGCAGCCCACAACCGCCCGGACTAGCGGGGGGCCATGACTCCTCCTACAATGAGCAGTTCTTC.

As DNA, the CDR3 is TGTGCCAGCAGGGGCCAGGGGAACGAAAAACTGTTTTTT. It specifies CASRGQGNEKLFF. This chain uses TRBV28 with TRBJ1-4; maybe TRBD1 (6 bases). Trimming cost V 6 bases and J 8 bases, with 13 bases left between them. Germline V gene data show CDR1 as MDHEN and CDR2 as SYDVKM. The CDR3 totals 13 residues.

The chain has TRBV4-2 and TRBJ1-1; no definite D call. Trimming shortened V by 10 bases and J by 1 base, and 13 bases separated the two germline ends. The CDR3 is 13 amino acids. Germline CDR1 LGHNA, CDR2 YNFKEQ. The CDR3, as DNA: TGTGCCACCAGTGTACGGGGGAACACTGAAGCTTTCTTT. Residues: CATSVRGNTEAFF.

This chain connects TRBV6-1 to TRBJ2-6, with unresolved D. Trimming took 2 bases from V and 3 from J, leaving 11 bases between them. The CDR3 is made up of 16 amino acids. The germline CDR1 and CDR2 sequences are MNHNS and SASEGT. The CDR3 nucleotides are TGTGCCAGCAGTGAAAGCCAGGCTCTTGGGGCCAACGTCCTGACTTTC. This sequence encodes CASSESQALGANVLTF.

This chain connects TRBV6-1 to TRBJ2-5; TRBD2 aligns across 11 bases. Germline assignment: CDR1 MNHNS and CDR2 SASEGT. The CDR3 loop spans 16 amino acids. Germline trimming cut 4 bases from V and 5 bases from J; bases unmatched to any gene: 9. CDR3 in DNA: TGTGCCAGCAGTGTAATTAGCGGGGGGGCCGGGGAGACCCAGTACTTC. Its translation is CASSVISGGAGETQYF.

The rearrangement links TRBV6-2 or TRBV6-3 to TRBJ1-5, with 9 bases that match TRBD1. The CDR3 totals 16 residues. Germline values: CDR1 MNHEY, CDR2 SVGEGT. V trimming: 2 bases; J trimming: 2 bases; junction bases outside the gene matches: 4. The CDR3, as DNA: TGTGCCAGCAGTTACACAACAGGGGGCCGCAATCAGCCCCAGCATTTT. Residues: CASSYTTGGRNQPQHF.

The rearrangement links TRBV30 to TRBJ1-2; TRBD1 is a possible D gene (5 bases). CDR3 size: 12 residues. Looked up from germline, CDR1 is GTSNPN and CDR2 is SVGIG (reference sequence). The germline V and J ends were trimmed by 4 bases and 8 bases, with 14 bases remaining between them. The CDR3 nucleotides read TGTGCCTGGATCCTAGCGGGGGGAGGCTACACCTTC. Translation gives CAWILAGGGYTF. Full variable domain (rest looked up from reference TRBV30 and TRBJ1-2): SQTIHQWPATLVQPVGSPLSLECTVEGTSNPNLYWYRQAAGRGLQLLFYSVGIGQISSEVPQNLSASRPQDRQFILSSKKLLLSDSGFYLCAWILAGGGYTFGSGTRLTVV.

The chain employs TRBV9 and TRBJ1-1; 7 bases map to TRBD1. The V gene end was trimmed by 3 bases and the J gene end by 1 base; junction bases not matched to a gene: 3. Germline V gives CDR1 SGDLS, CDR2 YYNGEE. This CDR3 has 14 residues. The CDR3 sequence is CASSGRGPNTEAFF. In nucleotides, the CDR3 is TGTGCCAGCAGCGGGAGGGGGCCGAACACTGAAGCTTTCTTT. Variable domain in full (rest from reference TRBV9 and TRBJ1-1): DSGVTQTPKHLITATGQRVTLRCSPRSGDLSVYWYQQSLDQGLQFLIQYYNGEERAKGNILERFSAQQFPDLHSELNLSSLELGDSALYFCASSGRGPNTEAFFGQGTRLTVV.

The J gene is TRBJ1-5, the V gene TRBV6-1; 7 bases agree with TRBD1. Germline-derived CDR1 and CDR2 are MNHNS and SASEGT. Trimming removed 2 bases from V and 7 bases from J; junction bases left unmatched: 8. CDR3 length equals 15 residues. This CDR3 is CASSESRQGGQPQHF. CDR3 nucleotides: TGTGCCAGCAGTGAATCCCGACAGGGCGGGCAGCCCCAGCATTTT.

The V and J genes are TRBV18 and TRBJ2-5; tentatively, D is TRBD1 (6 bases). Trimming left V 4 bases short and J 4 bases short, with 10 bases between. Per germline, CDR1 KGHSH and CDR2 LQKENI. The CDR3 loop spans 13 amino acids. CDR3 DNA sequence: TGTGCCAGCTCACTACAGGGCGGAGAGACCCAGTACTTC. Its translation: CASSLQGGETQYF.

This clone was seen just once. The V call is TRBV5-1, the J call TRBJ1-6, with TRBD1 as a possible D gene (6 bases). V lost 0 bases and J lost 6, with 13 bases in between. Germline V lookup: CDR1 SGHRS, CDR2 YFSETQ. The CDR3 has 16 residues. The chain's CDR3 is CASSLVFQGSNSPLHF. CDR3 sequence (DNA): TGCGCCAGCAGCTTGGTATTCCAGGGGTCTAATTCACCCCTCCACTTT.

The chain combines TRBV11-2 with TRBJ2-7, with TRBD2 matching 7 bases. CDR1 is SGHAT and CDR2 is FQNNGV in the germline V gene. V dropped 6 bases and J dropped 12; count of bases not matched to a gene: 14. CDR3 length: 13 residues. The CDR3 loop is CASRFTRGGDLYF. DNA of the CDR3: TGTGCCAGCAGATTTACCCGTGGGGGGGACTTGTACTTC.

The chain employs TRBV6-2 or TRBV6-3 and TRBJ2-3; no reliable D call. Per germline, CDR1 MNHEY and CDR2 SVGEGT. CDR3 size: 15 residues. The V end was cut by 1 base, the J end by 0 bases, with 8 bases between. The CDR3 region is CASSYWRMSTDTQYF. In DNA, the CDR3 is TGTGCCAGCAGTTACTGGCGGATGAGCACAGATACGCAGTATTTT.

V usage is TRBV12-3 or TRBV12-4 and J usage is TRBJ1-5; a weak D match, TRBD1 (5 bases). V lost 3 bases and J 5 bases, leaving 8 bases between the germline ends. This CDR3 contains 13 residues. Here the CDR3 DNA reads TGTGCCAGCAGTTTCGGGGGACATCAGCCCCAGCATTTT. It is translated as CASSFGGHQPQHF.

The chain joins TRBV9 to TRBJ1-6, with a possible D match to TRBD1 (6 bases). Germline V gene data show CDR1 as SGDLS and CDR2 as YYNGEE. V was clipped by 3 bases and J by 7 bases, with 14 bases between them. This CDR3 spans 15 amino acids. The CDR3 loop is CASSAQDRLNSPLHF. CDR3 bases: TGTGCCAGCAGCGCCCAGGACAGACTCAATTCACCCCTCCACTTT.

The CDR3 here is CASKWTSGGSHEQFF. As DNA, the CDR3 is TGCGCCAGCAAATGGACTAGCGGGGGGTCTCATGAGCAGTTCTTC. V and J are TRBV10-2 and TRBJ2-1, with 14 nucleotides matching TRBD2. CDR1 and CDR2 (germline): WSHSY, SAAADI. The CDR3 is 15 residues long. Unmatched junction bases numbered 7, after V lost 7 bases and J lost 8 bases.

The V and J genes are TRBV5-4 and TRBJ2-7; D perhaps matches TRBD1 (5 bases). V lost 3 bases to trimming and J lost 6 bases, with 13 bases between them. Looked up from germline, CDR1 is SGHNT and CDR2 is YYREEE (reference sequence). This CDR3 is 13 amino acids long. The DNA of the CDR3 is TGTGCCAGCAGCTCCCCTTCGACAGTCGAGCAGTACTTC. Residues: CASSSPSTVEQYF.

The V call is TRBV11-2, the J call TRBJ2-3, with 7 positions matching TRBD1. From germline, CDR1 is SGHAT and CDR2 FQNNGV. CDR3 length: 15 amino acids. The V gene end was trimmed by 5 bases and the J gene end by 3 bases; junction bases not matched to a gene: 8. The CDR3 loop reads CASSHTGTATDTQYF. CDR3 DNA: TGTGCCAGCAGCCATACAGGGACAGCGACAGATACGCAGTATTTT.

The gene calls are TRBV27 and TRBJ1-5; TRBD1 aligns across 8 bases. Germline loops: CDR1 MNHEY, CDR2 SMNVEV (reference sequence). V shed 5 bases and J 7 bases; nucleotides not matched to a gene: 4. The CDR3 spans 13 residues. The CDR3 loop is CASSPDREQPQHF. The CDR3, as DNA: TGTGCCAGCAGTCCGGACAGGGAACAGCCCCAGCATTTT.